This T cell receptor (beta chain) comes out of a study of blood T cell repertoires in COVID-19. Study at large: Both acute and convalescent COVID-19 samples were obtained from the United States, Italy and Spain.

Deletions cut 4 bases from V and 7 bases from J, with 21 bases between. This CDR3 contains 16 residues. Looked up from germline, CDR1 is LNHDA and CDR2 is SQIVND (reference sequence). Libraries were prepared by immunoSEQ multiplex PCR; TCRdb keeps only in-frame clonotypes and omits some of them. The sample shows around 450,000 clones, 85% to 90% of them seen only once. The chain uses TRBV19 and TRBJ2-3; tentative D call: TRBD1 (6 bases). The sequence derives from a woman in her twenties or thirties with acute or convalescent COVID-19. The sequenced material came from peripheral blood. The CDR3 bases are TGTGCCAGTAGTAGATCCCGGACAGACGTTGCGAATACGCAGTATTTT. This sequence encodes CASSRSRTDVANTQYF.